Listed below are T cell receptor beta chains from one sample, sequenced in a study of shared clonotypes between healthy human individuals. Only in-frame clones appear in the TCRdb table, and some are missing; sequencing was by immunoSEQ multiplex PCR. The repertoire holds about 590,000 clones, over 95% seen once, with about 0.11% in the top ten. The sample taken for sequencing was naive CD8+ T cells sorted from blood. These receptors were taken from a woman in her 30s in good health. The CDR3 runs from the conserved cysteine through the conserved F or W. Fields, in order: V gene, J gene, D gene, clone size, CDR3 DNA, CDR3 protein. The D gene is left open where the match is weak. The size entry is marked missing in some rows and otherwise reads once, few, many or a size class.

v_call: TRBV9
j_call: TRBJ2-5
d_call: TRBD2
clone_size: NA
cdr3_nt: TGTGCCAGCAGCCCCCGACTAGCGGGAAAAGAGACCCAGTACTTC
cdr3_aa: CASSPRLAGKETQYF

v_call: TRBV2
j_call: TRBJ1-2
d_call: NA
clone_size: NA
cdr3_nt: TGTGCCAGCAGTGAATTAGGACACACCTATGGCTACACCTTC
cdr3_aa: CASSELGHTYGYTF

v_call: TRBV5-4
j_call: TRBJ2-2
d_call: TRBD1
clone_size: NA
cdr3_nt: TGTGCCAGCAGCATACCGGACAGGGACCCCGGGGAGCTGTTTTTT
cdr3_aa: CASSIPDRDPGELFF

v_call: TRBV28
j_call: TRBJ2-7
d_call: NA
clone_size: NA
cdr3_nt: TGTGCCAGCAGTCCAAGAACTGCTATGCGAGCTGGCGAGCAGTACTTC
cdr3_aa: CASSPRTAMRAGEQYF

v_call: TRBV6-1
j_call: TRBJ2-6
d_call: TRBD2
clone_size: NA
cdr3_nt: TGTGCCAGCAGTCCCGGGAGGTCTGGGGCCAACGTCCTGACTTTC
cdr3_aa: CASSPGRSGANVLTF

v_call: TRBV28
j_call: TRBJ2-7
d_call: NA
clone_size: NA
cdr3_nt: TGTGCCAGCAGTCTCCGGGGCGGGATCTACGAGCAGTACTTC
cdr3_aa: CASSLRGGIYEQYF

v_call: TRBV6-5
j_call: TRBJ1-1
d_call: NA
clone_size: NA
cdr3_nt: TGTGCCAGCAGTTACTCGGGCAGGACTGAAGCTTTCTTT
cdr3_aa: CASSYSGRTEAFF

v_call: TRBV27
j_call: TRBJ2-7
d_call: TRBD1
clone_size: NA
cdr3_nt: TGTGCCAGCAGTCACTTGGGTAGGACAGGGTCCAACGAGCAGTACTTC
cdr3_aa: CASSHLGRTGSNEQYF

v_call: TRBV14
j_call: TRBJ2-1
d_call: TRBD1
clone_size: once
cdr3_nt: TGTGCCAGCAGCCAAGATTCGAGGGGGCTACACAATGAGCAGTTCTTC
cdr3_aa: CASSQDSRGLHNEQFF

v_call: TRBV11-1
j_call: TRBJ2-1
d_call: NA
clone_size: NA
cdr3_nt: TGTGCCAGCAGCTTAGTCCAGTACAATGAGCAGTTCTTC
cdr3_aa: CASSLVQYNEQFF

v_call: TRBV6-5
j_call: TRBJ2-2
d_call: NA
clone_size: NA
cdr3_nt: TGTGCCAGCAGACAGGGTAGCGCCGGGGAGCTGTTTTTT
cdr3_aa: CASRQGSAGELFF

v_call: TRBV5-1
j_call: TRBJ2-3
d_call: NA
clone_size: NA
cdr3_nt: TGCGCCAGCAGCTTGGTCCCAGTTGGGAGAAGCACAGATACGCAGTATTTT
cdr3_aa: CASSLVPVGRSTDTQYF

v_call: TRBV13
j_call: TRBJ2-7
d_call: TRBD2
clone_size: NA
cdr3_nt: TGTGCCAGCAGCTTATGGGCTAGCGGGAGTTACGAGCAGTACTTC
cdr3_aa: CASSLWASGSYEQYF

v_call: TRBV6-6
j_call: TRBJ1-2
d_call: TRBD1
clone_size: NA
cdr3_nt: TGTGCCAGCAGGGGGATAGACAGGGGGGATGGCTACACCTTC
cdr3_aa: CASRGIDRGDGYTF

v_call: TRBV11-2
j_call: TRBJ2-1
d_call: NA
clone_size: NA
cdr3_nt: TGTGCCAGCAGCTTAAAAAGCAATGAGCAGTTCTTC
cdr3_aa: CASSLKSNEQFF

v_call: TRBV4-1
j_call: TRBJ2-1
d_call: TRBD1
clone_size: NA
cdr3_nt: TGCGCCAGCAGCCTTATTGGGACAGGGTCAAGCAATGAGCAGTTCTTC
cdr3_aa: CASSLIGTGSSNEQFF

v_call: TRBV25-1
j_call: TRBJ2-1
d_call: TRBD2
clone_size: NA
cdr3_nt: TGTGCCAGCAGTGAAAAAGCGGGAGGGCCCGATGAGCAGTTCTTC
cdr3_aa: CASSEKAGGPDEQFF

v_call: TRBV9
j_call: TRBJ2-1
d_call: NA
clone_size: NA
cdr3_nt: TGTGCCAGCAGCGTAGGAGTCGCCAATGATGAGCAGTTCTTC
cdr3_aa: CASSVGVANDEQFF

v_call: TRBV5-8
j_call: TRBJ2-7
d_call: NA
clone_size: NA
cdr3_nt: TGTGCCAGCAGCTTGGAGGCAGGGTGGGGCTACGAGCAGTACTTC
cdr3_aa: CASSLEAGWGYEQYF

v_call: TRBV28
j_call: TRBJ2-7
d_call: TRBD1
clone_size: NA
cdr3_nt: TGTGCCAGCCCCCCCCCGACAGGGTACTACGAGCAGTACTTC
cdr3_aa: CASPPPTGYYEQYF

v_call: TRBV15
j_call: TRBJ2-1
d_call: NA
clone_size: NA
cdr3_nt: TGTGCCACCAGCAGAGACTGGGGGCTAACGAGCTCCTACAATGAGCAGTTCTTC
cdr3_aa: CATSRDWGLTSSYNEQFF

v_call: TRBV28
j_call: TRBJ1-5
d_call: NA
clone_size: once
cdr3_nt: TGTGCCAGCACCGAAGTGGGGAGTCAGCCCCAGCATTTT
cdr3_aa: CASTEVGSQPQHF

v_call: TRBV9
j_call: TRBJ1-1
d_call: NA
clone_size: NA
cdr3_nt: TGTGCCAGCAGCGTGGACATGAACACTGAAGCTTTCTTT
cdr3_aa: CASSVDMNTEAFF

v_call: TRBV28
j_call: TRBJ2-4
d_call: NA
clone_size: NA
cdr3_nt: TGTGCCAGCAGTTTATGGGCTGAGGGCAAAAACATTCAGTACTTC
cdr3_aa: CASSLWAEGKNIQYF

v_call: TRBV25-1
j_call: TRBJ1-2
d_call: NA
clone_size: NA
cdr3_nt: TGTGCCAGCAGTGAAGGGGCAGGGCGGAGGTATGGCTACACCTTC
cdr3_aa: CASSEGAGRRYGYTF

v_call: TRBV7-9
j_call: TRBJ1-2
d_call: NA
clone_size: NA
cdr3_nt: TGTGCCAGCAGCTTAGTTGGGGTCGGCTACACCTTC
cdr3_aa: CASSLVGVGYTF

v_call: TRBV7-9
j_call: TRBJ1-1
d_call: NA
clone_size: once
cdr3_nt: TGTGCCAGCAGGCCGTCGGCTGGGACTGAAGCTTTCTTT
cdr3_aa: CASRPSAGTEAFF

v_call: TRBV4-1
j_call: TRBJ2-6
d_call: TRBD2
clone_size: NA
cdr3_nt: TGCGCCAGCAGCCTGTCCCGTGGGGGGGCTGGGGCCAACGTCCTGACTTTC
cdr3_aa: CASSLSRGGAGANVLTF

v_call: TRBV27
j_call: TRBJ1-6
d_call: NA
clone_size: NA
cdr3_nt: TGTGCCAGCAGTAAGGCGAGCTCCTATAATTCACCCCTCCACTTT
cdr3_aa: CASSKASSYNSPLHF

v_call: TRBV2
j_call: TRBJ2-7
d_call: TRBD2
clone_size: NA
cdr3_nt: TGTGCCAGCACTGGCGAGCGGGGGGCCCCTGGCGAGCAGTACTTC
cdr3_aa: CASTGERGAPGEQYF

v_call: TRBV4-1
j_call: TRBJ1-1
d_call: NA
clone_size: NA
cdr3_nt: TGCGCCAGCAGCCAAGATAAGCAAAGGAACACTGAAGCTTTCTTT
cdr3_aa: CASSQDKQRNTEAFF

v_call: TRBV29-1
j_call: TRBJ1-2
d_call: NA
clone_size: NA
cdr3_nt: TGCAGCGTTGCTGGGGGTTCGGAAGGCTACACCTTC
cdr3_aa: CSVAGGSEGYTF

v_call: TRBV27
j_call: TRBJ1-1
d_call: NA
clone_size: NA
cdr3_nt: TGTGCCAGCAGTGCACAGGGTTACCCTGAAGCTTTCTTT
cdr3_aa: CASSAQGYPEAFF

v_call: TRBV28
j_call: TRBJ2-1
d_call: NA
clone_size: NA
cdr3_nt: TGTGCCAGCAGTTTAATGTTGCTGCGCAATGAGCAGTTCTTC
cdr3_aa: CASSLMLLRNEQFF

v_call: TRBV9
j_call: TRBJ2-7
d_call: NA
clone_size: NA
cdr3_nt: TGTGCCAGCAGCGTAGGATCAGGAGGCTACGAGCAGTACTTC
cdr3_aa: CASSVGSGGYEQYF

v_call: TRBV9
j_call: TRBJ2-2
d_call: NA
clone_size: once
cdr3_nt: TGTGCCAGCAGCGTAGCTAATGGGAACACCGGGGAGCTGTTTTTT
cdr3_aa: CASSVANGNTGELFF

v_call: TRBV11-2
j_call: TRBJ2-7
d_call: NA
clone_size: NA
cdr3_nt: TGTGCCAGCAGCGATACCTACGAGCAGTACTTC
cdr3_aa: CASSDTYEQYF

v_call: TRBV7-9
j_call: TRBJ2-3
d_call: NA
clone_size: NA
cdr3_nt: TGTGCCAGCAGCTTACCCGAGGGCACCTCTAGCACAGATACGCAGTATTTT
cdr3_aa: CASSLPEGTSSTDTQYF

v_call: TRBV9
j_call: TRBJ1-4
d_call: NA
clone_size: NA
cdr3_nt: TGTGCCAGCAGCGTATCAGGGTTTAAGGCAACTAATGAAAAACTGTTTTTT
cdr3_aa: CASSVSGFKATNEKLFF

v_call: TRBV13
j_call: TRBJ2-3
d_call: TRBD2
clone_size: NA
cdr3_nt: TGTGCCAGCAGCTTAGGCTTTGGGGCTAGCGGGAGGGAAGATACGCAGTATTTT
cdr3_aa: CASSLGFGASGREDTQYF

v_call: TRBV6-5
j_call: TRBJ2-2
d_call: TRBD1
clone_size: once
cdr3_nt: TGTGCCAGCAGTTGGAAGACAGGGATTGCCGGGGAGCTGTTTTTT
cdr3_aa: CASSWKTGIAGELFF

v_call: TRBV19
j_call: TRBJ2-7
d_call: NA
clone_size: NA
cdr3_nt: TGTGCCAGTAGTCTGGGACCTACCTACGAGCAGTACTTC
cdr3_aa: CASSLGPTYEQYF

v_call: TRBV5-8
j_call: TRBJ2-6
d_call: NA
clone_size: NA
cdr3_nt: TGTGCCAGCAGCCCACCCCCCACACACACAGGAAGTGGGGCCAACGTCCTGACTTTC
cdr3_aa: CASSPPPTHTGSGANVLTF

v_call: TRBV11-2
j_call: TRBJ1-1
d_call: NA
clone_size: NA
cdr3_nt: TGTGCCAGCAGCTTACTCCCAAGGAGTCCGGGGAACACTGAAGCTTTCTTT
cdr3_aa: CASSLLPRSPGNTEAFF

v_call: TRBV27
j_call: TRBJ1-6
d_call: NA
clone_size: NA
cdr3_nt: TGTGCCAGCAGTCCCGGGATGTTAAATTCACCCCTCCACTTT
cdr3_aa: CASSPGMLNSPLHF